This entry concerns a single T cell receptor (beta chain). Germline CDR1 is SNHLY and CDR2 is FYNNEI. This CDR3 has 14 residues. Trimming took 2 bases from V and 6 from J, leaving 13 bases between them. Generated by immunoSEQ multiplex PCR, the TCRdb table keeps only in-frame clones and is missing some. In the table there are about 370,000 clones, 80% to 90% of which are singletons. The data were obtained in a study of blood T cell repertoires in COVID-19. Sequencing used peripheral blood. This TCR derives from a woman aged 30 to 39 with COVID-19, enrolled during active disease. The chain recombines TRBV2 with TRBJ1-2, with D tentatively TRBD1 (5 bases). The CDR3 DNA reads TGTGCCAGCAGTGAACGGCAGGGAGGGGATGGCTACACCTTC. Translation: CASSERQGGDGYTF. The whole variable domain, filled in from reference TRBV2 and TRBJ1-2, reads EPEVTQTPSHQVTQMGQEVILRCVPISNHLYFYWYRQILGQKVEFLVSFYNNEISEKSEIFDDQFSVERPDGSNFTLKIRSTKLEDSAMYFCASSERQGGDGYTFGSGTRLTVV.